This T cell receptor beta chain derives from a study of blood T cell repertoires in COVID-19. The wider study: Collection of acute and convalescent COVID-19 samples took place in the United States, Italy and Spain. The cDNA or gDNA used as material had been derived from T cells, B-cell-depleted T cells, or PBMCs.

Assay used: immunoSEQ multiplex PCR; TCRdb lists only in-frame clones, some missing. Found here are about 210,000 clones, approximately 90% of them singletons; the top ten hold around 1.2%. This CDR3 comprises 16 residues. Germline V gene sequence: CDR1 MGHRA, CDR2 YSYEKL. J lost 6 bases, V lost 5 bases, and 11 bases had no gene match. Sequences were obtained from peripheral blood. The sequence was obtained from a man younger than 45 with acute or convalescent COVID-19. This rearrangement joins TRBV4-1 to TRBJ2-3; 10 nucleotides align to TRBD2. The DNA for the CDR3 is TGCGCCAGCAGCTATACGAGCGGGGGGGCCGGGGATACGCAGTATTTT. Amino acids: CASSYTSGGAGDTQYF.